What follows are 17 T cell receptor beta chains derived from one specimen sequenced in a study of breast tumors, draining lymph nodes, adjacent tissues. Axillary draining lymph nodes of breast cancer patients supplied the node samples. TCRdb reprocessed the multiplex PCR reads with MiXCR, giving one entry per CDR3 protein. The table lists under 150,000 distinct CDR3 sequences, just under 20% of them singletons. The specimen sequenced was axillary lymph node tissue. The receptors here all came from a female donor with breast cancer. Some clones in this sample may be carry-over from other donors' samples.

The chain joins TRBV27 to TRBJ1-2, with TRBD1 identical over 9 bases. This CDR3 spans 15 amino acids. Germline CDR1 is MNHEY and CDR2 is SMNVEV (reference sequence). Trimming took 5 bases from V and 5 from J; bases not matched to a gene: 9. The CDR3 is CASSGGDREVYGYTF. CDR3 bases: TGTGCCAGCAGTGGCGGGGACAGGGAAGTATATGGCTACACCTTC.

Many counts were recorded for this clonotype. This chain uses TRBV10-3 with TRBJ2-5, with 8 positions matching TRBD2. V gave up 0 bases and J gave up 3 bases; unmatched junction bases: 9. CDR3 length equals 17 residues. The germline V gene encodes CDR1 ENHRY and CDR2 SYGVKD. CDR3 coding DNA: TGTGCCATCAGTGAGTCGGGTCAGGTAGCGGGAAAAGAGACCCAGTACTTC. It codes for CAISESGQVAGKETQYF.

Concerning this clonotype itself: A read error may explain this, as a much larger clone is one base away. The rearrangement joins TRBV28 to TRBJ1-6; no clear D. V shed 5 bases and J shed 11 bases, with 10 bases lying between them. Germline V CDR1 and CDR2: MDHEN, SYDVKM. The CDR3 spans 12 residues. This chain's CDR3 is CASSAGVAPLHF. CDR3 DNA: TGTGCCAGCAGTGCGGGTGTTGCACCCCTCCACTTT.

This clonotype was detected ten times or more. CDR3 nucleotides: TGTGCCAGCAGTCTCCGGACAGGGGGGATACAAGAGACCCAGTACTTC. Protein product: CASSLRTGGIQETQYF. The chain has TRBV14 and TRBJ2-5; 10 nucleotides agree with TRBD1. J gave up 2 bases and V 6 bases, and 9 bases lay outside the gene matches. Germline values: CDR1 SGHDN, CDR2 FVKESK. CDR3 length: 16 residues. The full variable domain, completed using reference TRBV14 and TRBJ2-5, is EAGVTQFPSHSVIEKGQTVTLRCDPISGHDNLYWYRRVMGKEIKFLLHFVKESKQDESGMPNNRFLAERTGGTYSTLKVQPAELEDSGVYFCASSLRTGGIQETQYFGPGTRLLVL.

In this sample, this clonotype turned up many times. The chain recombines TRBV20-1 with TRBJ2-7; 11 nucleotides match TRBD2. CDR3 length: 14 residues. CDR1 is DFQATT and CDR2 is SNEGSKA in the germline V gene (reference sequence). V shed 3 bases and J 5 bases; nucleotides not matched to a gene: 6. CDR3 coding DNA: TGCAGTGCTAGCGGTACTAGCGGGGGCAACGAGCAGTACTTC. Protein sequence: CSASGTSGGNEQYF.

This clonotype was picked up many times. The rearrangement uses TRBV11-2 and TRBJ2-7; D is ambiguous. The CDR3 consists of 14 residues. Trimming removed 1 base at V and 1 base at J, with 8 bases between. The V gene's germline CDR1 is SGHAT and CDR2 FQNNGV. The CDR3 region is CASSLGLYSYEQYF. For the CDR3, the DNA is TGTGCCAGCAGCTTAGGGCTCTATTCCTACGAGCAGTACTTC. Looking up the rest from reference TRBV11-2 and TRBJ2-7 gives the full variable domain: EAGVAQSPRYKIIEKRQSVAFWCNPISGHATLYWYQQILGQGPKLLIQFQNNGVVDDSQLPKDRFSAERLKGVDSTLKIQPAKLEDSAVYLCASSLGLYSYEQYFGPGTRLTVT.

Many counts were recorded for this clonotype. The V call is TRBV20-1, the J call TRBJ2-7; TRBD2 is a possible D gene (6 bases). The length of the CDR3 is 15 residues. V dropped 4 bases and J dropped 5 bases, with 21 bases sitting between them. Germline V gene sequence: CDR1 DFQATT, CDR2 SNEGSKA (reference sequence). CDR3 sequence reads: CSATPLEGGTDEQYF. The CDR3 nucleotides are TGCAGTGCTACCCCTTTGGAGGGAGGAACGGACGAGCAGTACTTC.

This clonotype has only a few counts. The chain carries TRBV6-1 and TRBJ2-5; 12 nucleotides match TRBD2. CDR1 is MNHNS and CDR2 is SASEGT in the germline V gene. The CDR3 runs to 18 residues. J was trimmed by 3 bases and V by 5 bases; bases with no gene match: 13. The CDR3 nucleotides are TGTGCCAGCAGTCCACCGGGCCAACTAGCGGGAGGAAAAGAGACCCAGTACTTC. Amino acid sequence: CASSPPGQLAGGKETQYF.

This clonotype was seen ten or more times. The gene calls are TRBV20-1 and TRBJ1-3, with D perhaps matching TRBD1 (5 bases). Trimming stripped 0 bases from V and 0 bases from J, with 9 bases between. Looked up from germline, CDR1 is DFQATT and CDR2 is SNEGSKA (reference sequence). The CDR3 length is 15 residues. The CDR3, as DNA: TGCAGTGCTAGAGATGGGGCTTCCTCTGGAAACACCATATATTTT. Its translation: CSARDGASSGNTIYF.

This clonotype was found many times. The CDR3 sequence: CASSTPPGTGVGYTF. The DNA of the CDR3 is TGTGCCAGCAGCACACCCCCGGGGACAGGGGTGGGCTACACCTTC. This chain links TRBV13 with TRBJ1-2; 10 nucleotides align to TRBD1. This CDR3 is built from 15 residues. CDR1 is PRHDT and CDR2 is FYEKMQ in the germline V gene (reference sequence). J was trimmed by 8 bases and V by 5 bases; bases with no gene match: 11.

This clonotype has just a few counts. The chain joins TRBV12-5 to TRBJ2-2; the D gene is possibly TRBD2 (6 bases). The V end lost 5 bases, the J end lost 3 bases, and 13 bases lay between the germline ends. CDR1 LGHNT and CDR2 FRNRAP come from the germline V gene. The length of the CDR3 is 15 residues. DNA for the CDR3: TGTGCTAGTGGTCCAGGGACGGGAGACACCGGGGAGCTGTTTTTT. Translating gives CASGPGTGDTGELFF.

In its sample, this clonotype was seen many times. The chain employs TRBV9 and TRBJ2-3, with a weak D call TRBD2 (6 bases). The CDR3 covers 15 residues. The ends were cut back, 4 bases at V and 1 base at J, with 13 bases in the middle. Germline V gene sequence: CDR1 SGDLS, CDR2 YYNGEE. CDR3 coding DNA: TGTGCCAGCAGCTACTCGGGACTCGGCACAGATACGCAGTATTTT. Its translation is CASSYSGLGTDTQYF.

Comments on this clonotype: One base away lies a much larger clone, so this may be a sequencing read error. CDR3 amino acids: CASSPRTNYGYSF. CDR3 nucleotides: TGTGCCAGCAGCCCTAGGACTAACTATGGCTACAGCTTC. J is TRBJ1-2 and V is TRBV3-1; D unresolved. This CDR3 is 13 amino acids long. Germline-derived CDR1 and CDR2 are LGHDT and YNNKEL (reference sequence).

The chain employs TRBV14 and TRBJ1-6, with 8 bases fitting TRBD1. The CDR3 is made up of 16 amino acids. CDR1 is SGHDN and CDR2 is FVKESK in the germline V gene. V dropped 1 base and J dropped 7; count of bases not matched to a gene: 6. The CDR3 here is CASSQGTGTGNSPLHF. The CDR3 bases are TGTGCCAGCAGCCAAGGCACAGGGACAGGAAATTCACCCCTCCACTTT.

This clonotype was observed at least ten times. The gene calls are TRBV20-1 and TRBJ2-7; TRBD1 is a possible D gene (5 bases). Trimming stripped 7 bases from V and 3 bases from J, with 10 bases between. The CDR3 runs 11 residues. Looked up from germline, CDR1 is DFQATT and CDR2 is SNEGSKA (reference sequence). In DNA form, the CDR3 reads TGCAGTGGACAGTCAGACTACGAGCAGTACTTC. It encodes CSGQSDYEQYF.

This clonotype occurred a few times. This chain uses TRBV28 with TRBJ2-3; 15 nucleotides line up with TRBD2. V gave up 3 bases and J gave up 2 bases; unmatched junction bases: 9. Germline V gene data show CDR1 as MDHEN and CDR2 as SYDVKM. CDR3 length: 19 residues. The CDR3 nucleotides are TGTGCCAGCAGTTTCGAAGGACTAGCGGGGGGGCCCTCCACAGATACGCAGTATTTT. This encodes CASSFEGLAGGPSTDTQYF.

This clonotype came up a few times. V gene TRBV2 combines with J gene TRBJ2-2, with 8 bases identical to TRBD1. Germline V CDR1 and CDR2: SNHLY, FYNNEI. This CDR3 contains 15 residues. The trim removed 5 bases at V and 4 bases at J, leaving 6 bases unmatched. Here the CDR3 DNA reads TGTGCCAGCAGTCCCCTTACAGGGGGCACCGGGGAGCTGTTTTTT. Its protein product is CASSPLTGGTGELFF.